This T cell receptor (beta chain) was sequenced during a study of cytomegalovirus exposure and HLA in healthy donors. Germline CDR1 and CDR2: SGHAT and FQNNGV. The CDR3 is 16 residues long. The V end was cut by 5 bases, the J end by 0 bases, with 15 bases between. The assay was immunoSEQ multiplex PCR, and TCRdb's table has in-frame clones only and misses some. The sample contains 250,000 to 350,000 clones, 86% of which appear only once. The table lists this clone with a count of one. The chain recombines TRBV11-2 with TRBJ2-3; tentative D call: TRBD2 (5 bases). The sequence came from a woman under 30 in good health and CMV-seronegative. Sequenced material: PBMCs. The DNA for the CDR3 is TGTGCCAGCAGCCCGGGGAGATACCCTAGCACAGATACGCAGTATTTT. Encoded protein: CASSPGRYPSTDTQYF.